Listed below are T cell receptor beta chains from one sample, sequenced in a study of Graves' ophthalmopathy and Graves' hyperthyroidism. TCRdb reprocessed the multiplex PCR reads via MiXCR and lists one record per CDR3 protein. The sample has hundreds of thousands of distinct CDR3 sequences, approximately 40% seen once. The specimen was peripheral blood. The receptor set was obtained from an adult man with Graves' ophthalmopathy. The CDR3 runs from the conserved cysteine through the conserved F or W. The D gene is left open where the match is weak.

d_gene: NA; v_gene: TRBV19; CDR3aa: CASSRDQGWFGYTF
d_gene: NA; v_gene: TRBV20-1; CDR3aa: CSAREAVNYGYTF
d_gene: TRBD1; v_gene: TRBV19; CDR3aa: CASSATGTAMGGYTF
d_gene: TRBD2; v_gene: TRBV11-2; CDR3aa: CASSLGGGSIYEQYF
d_gene: TRBD1; v_gene: TRBV10-3; CDR3aa: CASSRSGQHLNGYTF
d_gene: NA; v_gene: TRBV5-6; CDR3aa: CASSAGRTYEQYF
d_gene: NA; v_gene: TRBV10-3; CDR3aa: CATTTSGRGTIYF
d_gene: NA; v_gene: TRBV10-2; CDR3aa: CASSVREGPGNTIYF
d_gene: NA; v_gene: TRBV9; CDR3aa: CASSAAGDTQYF
d_gene: TRBD2; v_gene: TRBV29-1; CDR3aa: CSVGEAGGSFF
d_gene: TRBD2; v_gene: TRBV10-2; CDR3aa: CASNRESSGREQYF
d_gene: TRBD1; v_gene: TRBV13; CDR3aa: CASSKGQGRYEQYF
d_gene: NA; v_gene: TRBV28; CDR3aa: CASSLWAREQYF
d_gene: TRBD1; v_gene: TRBV6-1; CDR3aa: CASSIETGSNGYTF
d_gene: NA; v_gene: TRBV27; CDR3aa: CASSPPPGQYF
d_gene: TRBD1; v_gene: TRBV29-1; CDR3aa: CSVEDLDRGYGYTF
d_gene: NA; v_gene: TRBV2; CDR3aa: CASSEDRDYEQYF
d_gene: NA; v_gene: TRBV10-3; CDR3aa: CASNLQGGYGYTF
d_gene: TRBD2; v_gene: TRBV2; CDR3aa: CASRKTSGAPYEQYF
d_gene: NA; v_gene: TRBV7-4; CDR3aa: CASSPRVRVRPNTGELFF
d_gene: TRBD2; v_gene: TRBV29-1; CDR3aa: CSVEELASDEQFF